These 29 T cell receptor beta chains were all obtained from the same sample, sequenced in a study of blood T cell repertoires in COVID-19. Using immunoSEQ multiplex PCR, the repertoire was profiled, and TCRdb retains in-frame clones only, with some absent. The sample consists of around 300,000 clones, about nine tenths of them appearing once. Sequencing input: peripheral blood. The receptors were gathered from a man younger than 35 with active or convalescent COVID-19.

The chain combines TRBV6-5 with TRBJ1-1, with TRBD1 matching 9 bases. V shed 6 bases, J shed 0 bases, and the junction held 5 bases outside the gene matches. CDR3 size: 15 residues. The germline V gene encodes CDR1 MNHEY and CDR2 SVGAGI. The CDR3 spells CASRSTGGMNTEAFF. For the CDR3, the DNA is TGTGCCAGCAGGTCAACAGGGGGCATGAACACTGAAGCTTTCTTT.

The chain carries TRBV7-8 and TRBJ2-2; 10 nucleotides match TRBD1. With V trimmed by 2 bases and J by 6 bases, 6 bases remained unmatched. The CDR3 loop spans 16 amino acids. From germline, CDR1 is SGHVS and CDR2 FQNEAQ. The CDR3 loop reads CASSLFGTGDAGELFF. CDR3 DNA sequence: TGTGCCAGCAGCTTATTTGGGACAGGGGATGCCGGGGAGCTGTTTTTT.

The chain employs TRBV28 and TRBJ2-7, with D tentatively TRBD1 (5 bases). The CDR3 covers 15 residues. The V and J ends lost 3 bases and 6 bases respectively, with 18 bases between them. CDR1 is MDHEN, CDR2 SYDVKM, per germline. The CDR3 spells CASSFRFRGIGEQYF. DNA of the CDR3: TGTGCCAGCAGTTTTCGGTTTAGGGGAATTGGCGAGCAGTACTTC.

V gene TRBV7-9 combines with J gene TRBJ2-4; TRBD1 matches 7 bases. The CDR3 runs to 15 residues. Germline V gene lookup returns CDR1 SEHNR and CDR2 FQNEAQ (reference sequence). V lost 4 bases, J lost 0 bases, and 3 bases stayed unmatched. CDR3 region: CASSSGQQAKNIQYF. CDR3 bases: TGTGCCAGCAGCTCGGGACAGCAAGCCAAAAACATTCAGTACTTC. Complete variable domain (other parts from reference TRBV7-9 and TRBJ2-4): DTGVSQNPRHKITKRGQNVTFRCDPISEHNRLYWYRQTLGQGPEFLTYFQNEAQLEKSRLLSDRFSAERPKGSFSTLEIQRTEQGDSAMYLCASSSGQQAKNIQYFGAGTRLSVL.

This chain connects TRBV10-3 to TRBJ2-5; 10 positions match TRBD2. Germline-derived CDR1 and CDR2 are ENHRY and SYGVKD. The CDR3 is 14 residues long. V dropped 6 bases and J dropped 5; count of bases not matched to a gene: 6. The CDR3 region is CAIRASGGTETQYF. In DNA, the CDR3 is TGTGCCATCAGGGCTAGCGGGGGAACCGAGACCCAGTACTTC.

This clone was detected only once. The chain is built from TRBV6-5 and TRBJ1-1; TRBD1 might be the D (5 bases). V shed 4 bases and J shed 5 bases, with 14 bases lying between them. The CDR3 has 14 residues. Germline V CDR1 and CDR2: MNHEY, SVGAGI. The CDR3 nucleotides are TGTGCCAGCAGTTCCCCGGGGGTTTGGACTGAAGCTTTCTTT. Translation gives CASSSPGVWTEAFF.

The CDR3 protein is CAISERFAGDNEQFF. CDR3 nucleotides: TGTGCCATCAGTGAAAGGTTTGCGGGGGACAATGAGCAGTTCTTC. The V and J genes are TRBV10-3 and TRBJ2-1; 7 nucleotides match TRBD2. This CDR3 spans 15 amino acids. Germline assignment: CDR1 ENHRY and CDR2 SYGVKD. The J segment lost 5 bases and the V segment lost 3 bases, leaving 7 bases of the junction unmatched.

This clone was observed a few times. The chain employs TRBV24-1 and TRBJ2-1; no firm D call. With 3 bases removed from V and 5 bases from J, the gap between germline ends came to 7 bases. This CDR3 comprises 13 residues. Germline CDR1 reads KGHDR; CDR2 reads SFDVKD. The CDR3 DNA reads as TGTGCCACCAGTGATCCCCATCACAATGAGCAGTTCTTC. It encodes CATSDPHHNEQFF.

The chain links TRBV7-9 to TRBJ2-7, with D tentatively TRBD1 (5 bases). Trimming cost V 5 bases and J 2 bases, with 16 bases left between them. Per germline, CDR1 SEHNR and CDR2 FQNEAQ (reference sequence). CDR3 length equals 15 residues. The CDR3, as DNA: TGTGCCAGCAGCCCGCGGACATTGAAGGCCTACGAGCAGTACTTC. Residues: CASSPRTLKAYEQYF. Full variable domain (missing parts from reference TRBV7-9 and TRBJ2-7): DTGVSQNPRHKITKRGQNVTFRCDPISEHNRLYWYRQTLGQGPEFLTYFQNEAQLEKSRLLSDRFSAERPKGSFSTLEIQRTEQGDSAMYLCASSPRTLKAYEQYFGPGTRLTVT.

The chain uses TRBV19 and TRBJ2-7; TRBD1 is a possible D gene (7 bases). Germline CDR1 LNHDA, CDR2 SQIVND (reference sequence). V was pared by 6 bases and J by 0 bases, with 24 bases between. This CDR3 contains 18 residues. The CDR3 region has the DNA TGTGCCAGTAGCTCAACCTCTCGGACAGGAGGGTTCTCCTACGAGCAGTACTTC. This codes for CASSSTSRTGGFSYEQYF.

The V and J genes are TRBV10-3 and TRBJ2-3; TRBD2 aligns across 9 bases. CDR3 length: 13 amino acids. CDR1 is ENHRY, CDR2 SYGVKD, per germline. The ends lost 10 bases at V and 2 bases at J; junction bases unmatched: 4. The CDR3, as DNA: TGTGCCACCCTAGCGGGGAACACAGATACGCAGTATTTT. This codes for CATLAGNTDTQYF.

The CDR3 nucleotides are TGTGCCAGCAGTGAGGACAGGGGGGACTATGGCTACACCTTC. Translated: CASSEDRGDYGYTF. The chain uses TRBV2 and TRBJ1-2, with TRBD1 matching 10 bases. CDR3 length equals 14 residues. With V trimmed by 3 bases and J by 3 bases, 1 base remained unmatched. Germline V lookup: CDR1 SNHLY, CDR2 FYNNEI.

The J gene is TRBJ2-3, the V gene TRBV10-2; tentatively, D is TRBD2 (6 bases). The length of the CDR3 is 16 residues. Trimming took 0 bases from V and 8 from J, leaving 18 bases between them. The V gene's germline CDR1 is WSHSY and CDR2 SAAADI. CDR3 protein: CASSESDRELPFTQYF. In DNA, the CDR3 is TGCGCCAGCAGTGAGTCAGATCGGGAGTTGCCATTTACGCAGTATTTT.

The V gene is TRBV7-6, the J gene TRBJ2-1; 8 bases fit TRBD2. The J segment lost 8 bases and the V segment lost 1 base, leaving 13 bases of the junction unmatched. The CDR3 length is 17 residues. Germline loops: CDR1 SGHVS, CDR2 FNYEAQ. The CDR3 is CASSLEFGGRMSDEQFF. CDR3 sequence (DNA): TGTGCCAGCAGCTTAGAATTTGGCGGGAGGATGAGCGATGAGCAGTTCTTC.

This chain joins TRBV3-1 (or the pseudogene TRBV3-2) and TRBJ2-7; perhaps TRBD2 as D (7 bases). In germline, CDR1 is LGHDT, CDR2 YNNKEL (reference sequence). V was clipped by 2 bases and J by 5 bases, with 19 bases between them. The CDR3 contains 16 residues. CDR3 nucleotides: TGTGCCAGCAGCCAAATAGGGGGGGGGCTGATCGACGAGCAGTACTTC. Its protein is CASSQIGGGLIDEQYF.

The chain combines TRBV5-4 with TRBJ2-6, with D hard to call. Germline V gene sequence: CDR1 SGHNT, CDR2 YYREEE (reference sequence). Trimming left V 1 base short and J 4 bases short, with 3 bases between. The CDR3 consists of 13 residues. The CDR3 nucleotides read TGTGCCAGCAGCTTGTCGGGGGCCAACGTCCTGACTTTC. This codes for CASSLSGANVLTF.

V is TRBV18 and J is TRBJ1-3; D possibly corresponds to TRBD1 (6 bases). V lost 3 bases to trimming and J lost 1 base, with 13 bases between them. The germline V gene encodes CDR1 KGHSH and CDR2 LQKENI. There are 16 residues in the CDR3. Here the CDR3 reads CASSPLQGHSGNTIYF. CDR3 coding DNA: TGTGCCAGCTCACCCCTCCAGGGGCATTCTGGAAACACCATATATTTT.

This rearrangement joins TRBV28 to TRBJ1-5; D remains ambiguous. CDR1 is MDHEN and CDR2 is SYDVKM in the germline V gene. The V and J ends lost 3 bases and 0 bases respectively, with 9 bases between them. The CDR3 loop spans 15 amino acids. Here the CDR3 reads CASSFGSHSNQPQHF. Here the CDR3 DNA reads TGTGCCAGCAGTTTCGGGTCCCATAGCAATCAGCCCCAGCATTTT.

The chain uses TRBV3-1 (or the pseudogene TRBV3-2) and TRBJ1-3; no reliable D call. Trimming cost V 1 base and J 4 bases, with 5 bases left between them. The CDR3 contains 13 residues. CDR1 LGHDT and CDR2 YNNKEL come from the germline V gene (reference sequence). CDR3 in DNA: TGTGCCAGCAGCCAAGTCCGGGGAAACACCATATATTTT. Its protein product is CASSQVRGNTIYF.

J is TRBJ1-6 and V is TRBV12-3 or TRBV12-4, with no clear D. The CDR3 spans 13 residues. Trimming removed 6 bases at V and 7 bases at J, with 10 bases between. In DNA form, the CDR3 reads TGTGCCAGCAGCTCTCGTGCGAATTCACCCCTCCACTTT. This gives the protein CASSSRANSPLHF.

The chain uses TRBV6-5 and TRBJ1-2, with 8 bases fitting TRBD1. Germline loops: CDR1 MNHEY, CDR2 SVGAGI. V dropped 5 bases and J dropped 7; count of bases not matched to a gene: 9. The CDR3 is 14 amino acids. The DNA of the CDR3 is TGTGCCAGCAGTCGGACAGGGTTTAATTCTGGCTACACCTTC. It is translated as CASSRTGFNSGYTF.

This clone was seen a single time. CDR3 amino acids: CASSQVAGGTGELFF. DNA of the CDR3: TGTGCCAGCAGCCAAGTAGCGGGGGGGACCGGGGAGCTGTTTTTT. The V and J genes are TRBV3-1 (or the pseudogene TRBV3-2) and TRBJ2-2; 11 nucleotides match TRBD2. CDR1 LGHDT and CDR2 YNNKEL come from the germline V gene (reference sequence). This CDR3 comprises 15 residues. V was clipped by 1 base and J by 5 bases; unmatched bases: 0.

CDR3 in amino acids: CASRPTGGFYNEQFF. The CDR3 DNA is TGTGCCAGCAGGCCGACAGGTGGGTTCTACAATGAGCAGTTCTTC. This chain links TRBV6-5 with TRBJ2-1; D is possibly TRBD1 (6 bases). The CDR3 runs to 15 residues. CDR1 MNHEY and CDR2 SVGAGI come from the germline V gene. V dropped 6 bases and J dropped 3 bases, with 15 bases sitting between them.

This clone was picked up a small number of times. V and J are TRBV28 and TRBJ1-2, with D hard to call. Between the trimmed V and J ends, which lost 5 bases and 4 bases, there was a span of 20 bases. The CDR3 runs 16 residues. Germline CDR1 MDHEN, CDR2 SYDVKM. CDR3 coding DNA: TGTGCCAGCAGTCTAGAAAGGTCCGAGGGTGCCTATGGCTACACCTTC. Amino acids: CASSLERSEGAYGYTF.

This chain joins TRBV19 and TRBJ2-7; the D gene is possibly TRBD2 (5 bases). This CDR3 is built from 12 residues. Trimming cost V 5 bases and J 6 bases, with 11 bases left between them. Looked up from germline, CDR1 is LNHDA and CDR2 is SQIVND (reference sequence). The CDR3 coding sequence is TGTGCCAGTAGTTTTGGAGGTCGCGAGCAGTACTTC. This gives the protein CASSFGGREQYF.

The J gene is TRBJ2-5, the V gene TRBV6-5; 10 bases map to TRBD1. Unmatched junction bases numbered 11, after V lost 4 bases and J lost 9 bases. The germline V gene encodes CDR1 MNHEY and CDR2 SVGAGI. This CDR3 has 15 residues. The CDR3, as DNA: TGTGCCAGCAGTTCGTACACCGGGACAGGGGAGGCCCAGTACTTC. This codes for CASSSYTGTGEAQYF.

The CDR3 bases are TGCGCCAGCAGCCAAGTAGGACTAGAGAACTACGAGCAGTACTTC. It specifies CASSQVGLENYEQYF. The rearrangement joins TRBV4-1 to TRBJ2-7; TRBD2 aligns across 7 bases. V gave up 1 base and J gave up 3 bases; unmatched junction bases: 6. The CDR3 has 15 amino acids. Germline lookup yields CDR1 MGHRA and CDR2 YSYEKL.

The V gene is TRBV10-2, the J gene TRBJ2-7; D gene uncertain. Germline lookup yields CDR1 WSHSY and CDR2 SAAADI. The CDR3 length is 11 residues. The ends were cut back, 3 bases at V and 3 bases at J, with 3 bases in the middle. CDR3: CASSDSYEQYF. CDR3 nucleotides: TGCGCCAGCAGTGACAGCTACGAGCAGTACTTC.

The chain joins TRBV9 to TRBJ2-1, with a possible D match to TRBD1 (5 bases). The CDR3 consists of 17 residues. Trimming removed 0 bases at V and 2 bases at J, with 15 bases between. Germline CDR1 SGDLS, CDR2 YYNGEE. Here the CDR3 DNA reads TGTGCCAGCAGCGTAGCTTTAGGACAAAGCGCCTACAATGAGCAGTTCTTC. Protein sequence: CASSVALGQSAYNEQFF. The variable domain in full, with the rest retrieved from reference TRBV9 and TRBJ2-1, is DSGVTQTPKHLITATGQRVTLRCSPRSGDLSVYWYQQSLDQGLQFLIQYYNGEERAKGNILERFSAQQFPDLHSELNLSSLELGDSALYFCASSVALGQSAYNEQFFGPGTRLTVL.